The clone carrying this TCR beta chain was recorded a few times. No antigen is known for it. A junction boundary mismatches the germline segment, possibly from a read error. This sample stems from a study of tumor-infiltrating lymphocytes in localized non-small cell lung cancer. Points from the study as a whole: TCR sequencing covered a subset of patients with enough tissue. T-cell fraction did not differ between immunotypes IM1 and IM2. TCRbeta sequencing showed higher T cell infiltration in tumors than uninvolved lung. Different pieces of the same tissue were used for each assay.

Sequencing was performed with immunoSEQ multiplex PCR; in TCRdb, only in-frame clones are kept and a portion is missing. The data show about 21,000 clones, 70% to 80% seen once. CDR1 and CDR2 from the germline V gene are MNHEY and SVGAGI. The CDR3 runs to 11 residues. What was sequenced was lung tumor tissue. This TCR came from a human donor with non-small cell lung cancer. The chain carries TRBV6-5 and TRBJ2-7; 9 nucleotides align to TRBD2. This CDR3 reads CASSYSGTSWF. The CDR3 DNA reads TGTGCCAGCAGTTACTCGGGGACTAGCTGGTTC.